This T cell receptor beta chain was found in a study of blood T cell repertoires in COVID-19. Study overall: Sites in the United States, Italy and Spain provided acute and convalescent COVID-19 samples. T cells, B-cell-depleted T cells, or PBMCs provided the cDNA or gDNA that served as material.

Authors' methods: Amplified reference gene primers provided the basis for estimating nucleated cell counts. The table came from immunoSEQ multiplex PCR; TCRdb's copy has only in-frame clones and leaves some out. That table furnishes V, J and clone size, whereas the DNA furnished D and trimming. The data show about 210,000 clones, roughly 88% seen once. With 1 base removed from V and 2 bases from J, the gap between germline ends came to 11 bases. Germline V gene data show CDR1 as LGHDT and CDR2 as YNNKEL (reference sequence). The CDR3 has 15 amino acids. Sequenced input: peripheral blood. This TCR was sampled from a man aged 45-60 years with active or convalescent COVID-19. This rearrangement joins TRBV3-1 (or the pseudogene TRBV3-2) to TRBJ1-1; D might be TRBD1 (6 bases). CDR3 coding DNA: TGTGCCAGCAGCCAAGGGACAGCCCTAAACACTGAAGCTTTCTTT. Translation: CASSQGTALNTEAFF.